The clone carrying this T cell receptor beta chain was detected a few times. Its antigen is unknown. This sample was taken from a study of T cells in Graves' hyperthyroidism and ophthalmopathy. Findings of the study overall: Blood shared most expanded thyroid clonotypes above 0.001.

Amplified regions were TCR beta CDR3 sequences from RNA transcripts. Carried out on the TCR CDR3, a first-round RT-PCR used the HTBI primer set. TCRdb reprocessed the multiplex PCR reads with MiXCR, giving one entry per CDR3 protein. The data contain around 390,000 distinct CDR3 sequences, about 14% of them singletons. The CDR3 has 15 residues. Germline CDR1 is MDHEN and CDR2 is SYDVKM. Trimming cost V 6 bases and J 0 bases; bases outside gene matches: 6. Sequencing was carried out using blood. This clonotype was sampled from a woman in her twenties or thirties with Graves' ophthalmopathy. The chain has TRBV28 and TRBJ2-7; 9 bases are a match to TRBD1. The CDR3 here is CASSLDRGTSYEQYF. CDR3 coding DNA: TGTGCCAGCAGCCTGGACAGGGGAACCTCCTACGAGCAGTACTTC.